Listed below are T cell receptor beta chains from one sample, sequenced in a study of T cells in Graves' hyperthyroidism and ophthalmopathy. Each CDR3 protein is one row after TCRdb ran MiXCR on the multiplex PCR reads. This sample carries 550,000 to 850,000 distinct CDR3 sequences, over 15% of them seen once, and the ten largest clones take 16%. Sequences were obtained from blood. Every receptor here comes from a woman aged 45-65 years with Graves' hyperthyroidism that later progressed to Graves' ophthalmopathy. The CDR3 runs from the conserved cysteine through the conserved F or W. The order of the fields is V gene, clone size, D gene, J gene, CDR3 protein, CDR3 DNA. D genes are given only for firm matches. Not all rows give a size; the values are once, few, many and, for expanded clones, a class.

V gene: TRBV6-1; clone size: NA; D gene: NA; J gene: TRBJ1-6; CDR3 protein: CASSTLQGSPLHF; CDR3 DNA: TGTGCCAGCAGTACCCTACAGGGCTCACCCCTCCACTTT
V gene: TRBV20-1; clone size: many; D gene: NA; J gene: TRBJ1-1; CDR3 protein: CSVRGVGRNTEAFF; CDR3 DNA: TGCAGTGTTAGAGGAGTAGGGAGGAACACTGAAGCTTTCTTT
V gene: TRBV5-1; clone size: NA; D gene: NA; J gene: TRBJ2-7; CDR3 protein: CASSFLRGAEQYF; CDR3 DNA: TGTGCCAGCAGCTTCCTTAGGGGAGCCGAGCAGTACTTC
V gene: TRBV19; clone size: few; D gene: TRBD1; J gene: TRBJ1-5; CDR3 protein: CASTTIPGQGYQPQHF; CDR3 DNA: TGTGCCAGTACAACCATACCGGGACAGGGATATCAGCCCCAGCATTTT
V gene: TRBV27; clone size: many; D gene: NA; J gene: TRBJ2-3; CDR3 protein: CASTISGADTQYF; CDR3 DNA: TGTGCCAGCACCATCTCGGGGGCAGATACGCAGTATTTT
V gene: TRBV7-9; clone size: few; D gene: NA; J gene: TRBJ2-1; CDR3 protein: CASSLQTLRNEQFF; CDR3 DNA: TGTGCCAGCAGCTTACAAACCCTTAGGAATGAGCAGTTCTTC
V gene: TRBV16; clone size: NA; D gene: NA; J gene: TRBJ1-1; CDR3 protein: CASSQLGGRAFF; CDR3 DNA: TGTGCCAGCAGCCAATTGGGAGGCAGAGCTTTCTTT
V gene: TRBV29-1; clone size: NA; D gene: TRBD2; J gene: TRBJ2-3; CDR3 protein: CSVGLAGDRDTQYF; CDR3 DNA: TGCAGCGTTGGACTAGCGGGGGACCGGGATACGCAGTATTTT
V gene: TRBV20-1; clone size: many; D gene: TRBD1; J gene: TRBJ2-1; CDR3 protein: CSARPTDRVYNEQFF; CDR3 DNA: TGCAGTGCTAGACCGACGGACAGGGTCTACAATGAGCAGTTCTTC
V gene: TRBV10-3; clone size: once; D gene: TRBD2; J gene: TRBJ2-1; CDR3 protein: CAISSQRGSSYNEQFF; CDR3 DNA: TGTGCCATCAGTAGCCAGCGGGGGAGCTCCTACAATGAGCAGTTCTTC
V gene: TRBV6-6; clone size: NA; D gene: NA; J gene: TRBJ2-1; CDR3 protein: CASSYSQDTRYNEQFF; CDR3 DNA: TGTGCCAGCAGTTACTCGCAGGACACCAGGTACAATGAGCAGTTCTTC
V gene: TRBV5-1; clone size: NA; D gene: NA; J gene: TRBJ2-1; CDR3 protein: CASSLDRGPHNEQFF; CDR3 DNA: TGCGCCAGCAGCTTGGATCGGGGACCTCACAATGAGCAGTTCTTC
V gene: TRBV5-5; clone size: NA; D gene: NA; J gene: TRBJ2-7; CDR3 protein: CASSFAHYEQYF; CDR3 DNA: TGTGCCAGCAGCTTCGCACACTACGAGCAGTACTTC
V gene: TRBV3-1; clone size: many; D gene: NA; J gene: TRBJ1-5; CDR3 protein: CASSQDNGAGQPQHF; CDR3 DNA: TGTGCCAGCAGCCAAGATAACGGGGCGGGACAGCCCCAGCATTTT
V gene: TRBV19; clone size: NA; D gene: NA; J gene: TRBJ1-2; CDR3 protein: CASSIKPSTNYGYTF; CDR3 DNA: TGTGCCAGTAGTATCAAGCCCAGTACTAACTATGGCTACACCTTC
V gene: TRBV30; clone size: many; D gene: NA; J gene: TRBJ1-2; CDR3 protein: CAWSEDSLYGYTF; CDR3 DNA: TGTGCCTGGAGTGAAGACAGTCTTTATGGCTACACCTTC
V gene: TRBV13; clone size: NA; D gene: NA; J gene: TRBJ1-2; CDR3 protein: CASSLGTVLGYGYTF; CDR3 DNA: TGTGCCAGCAGCTTAGGTACCGTGTTGGGCTATGGCTACACCTTC
V gene: TRBV20-1; clone size: many; D gene: NA; J gene: TRBJ1-5; CDR3 protein: CSARSGVANQPQHF; CDR3 DNA: TGCAGTGCTAGGTCAGGGGTTGCCAATCAGCCCCAGCATTTT
V gene: TRBV20-1; clone size: many; D gene: NA; J gene: TRBJ2-5; CDR3 protein: CSANGGMSQETQYF; CDR3 DNA: TGCAGTGCTAATGGGGGCATGAGTCAGGAGACCCAGTACTTC
V gene: TRBV2; clone size: many; D gene: NA; J gene: TRBJ1-1; CDR3 protein: CASSTEGLVTEAFF; CDR3 DNA: TGTGCCAGCAGTACTGAGGGGCTCGTCACTGAAGCTTTCTTT
V gene: TRBV4-1; clone size: few; D gene: TRBD1; J gene: TRBJ2-1; CDR3 protein: CASSHRGGNEQFF; CDR3 DNA: TGCGCCAGCAGTCACAGGGGTGGGAATGAGCAGTTCTTC
V gene: TRBV5-1; clone size: few; D gene: NA; J gene: TRBJ2-3; CDR3 protein: CASNLREKVVDTQYF; CDR3 DNA: TGCGCCAGCAACCTCCGGGAAAAGGTAGTTGATACGCAGTATTTT
V gene: TRBV12-3/TRBV12-4; clone size: few; D gene: NA; J gene: TRBJ2-7; CDR3 protein: CASSEVAGLYEQYF; CDR3 DNA: TGTGCCAGCAGTGAAGTGGCAGGACTCTACGAGCAGTACTTC
V gene: TRBV20-1; clone size: few; D gene: NA; J gene: TRBJ2-5; CDR3 protein: CSARDWGGAPIRAQYF; CDR3 DNA: TGCAGTGCTAGAGATTGGGGCGGAGCCCCCATCAGGGCCCAGTACTTC
V gene: TRBV2; clone size: NA; D gene: NA; J gene: TRBJ2-5; CDR3 protein: CASSVLQSETQYF; CDR3 DNA: TGTGCCAGCAGTGTACTCCAGAGTGAGACCCAGTACTTC
V gene: TRBV6-9; clone size: few; D gene: NA; J gene: TRBJ2-4; CDR3 protein: CASSYDDTKSHIQYF; CDR3 DNA: TGTGCCAGCAGTTATGATGACACAAAGAGTCACATTCAGTACTTC
V gene: TRBV3-1; clone size: many; D gene: NA; J gene: TRBJ2-5; CDR3 protein: CASSQDPWGAGETQYF; CDR3 DNA: TGTGCCAGCAGCCAAGATCCCTGGGGGGCCGGTGAGACCCAGTACTTC
V gene: TRBV2; clone size: many; D gene: NA; J gene: TRBJ1-5; CDR3 protein: CASSGQGFANQPQHF; CDR3 DNA: TGTGCCAGCAGTGGGCAGGGTTTCGCCAATCAGCCCCAGCATTTT
V gene: TRBV6-2/TRBV6-3; clone size: many; D gene: TRBD1; J gene: TRBJ2-5; CDR3 protein: CASSYWKGQGQETQYF; CDR3 DNA: TGTGCCAGCAGTTATTGGAAGGGACAGGGGCAAGAGACCCAGTACTTC